This TCR beta chain was documented in a study of radiation and T cells in renal cell carcinoma. Study-wide points: Dominant CDR3 motifs were more common in irradiated tumors than controls. Intratumoral heterogeneity was not captured in these approximately 1 g regions. Top 100 clonotypes averaged around 50% in irradiated versus about 45% in nephrectomy-only tumors.

For this clone: Its target is not known.

The treatment was: treatment-naive control, cytoreductive nephrectomy. Some clones are missing from TCRdb's copy, which holds only in-frame ones; the method was immunoSEQ multiplex PCR. Of about 10,000 clones listed, 58% are singletons. V was cut by 7 bases and J by 2 bases, with 22 bases left in between. From germline, CDR1 is SGHDT and CDR2 YYEEEE. CDR3 length: 18 residues. The sequence derives from a man in his forties with renal cell carcinoma. The chain combines TRBV5-6 with TRBJ2-6; no definite D call. This material consisted of tumor tissue, taken from a patient whose treatment was nephrectomy without radiotherapy. CDR3 coding DNA: TGTGCCAGCTGGCAGGATAGACTTCGCACTCCTGGGGCCAACGTCCTGACTTTC. It is translated as CASWQDRLRTPGANVLTF.